Listed below are T cell receptor beta chains from one sample, sequenced in a study of T cells after posttransplantation cyclophosphamide. Sequenced by immunoSEQ multiplex PCR; TCRdb stores in-frame clones only, minus some. The sample has 30,000 or so clones, none seen only once. The specimen sequenced was PBMCs. These receptors came from a woman aged 25 to 39 in good health and a related stem cell transplant donor. CDR3s leave out the opening cysteine and the closing phenylalanine or tryptophan.

V	J	length	CDR3
TRBV6-2/TRBV6-3	TRBJ1-2	11	ASRSGGNYGYT
TRBV10-3	TRBJ1-5	11	AISRDTNQPQH
TRBV4-3	TRBJ1-3	13	ASSRVITSGNTIY
TRBV4-1	TRBJ2-1	15	TSSQVLERGVANEQF
TRBV5-1	TRBJ2-7	12	ASSLGAGTNEQY
TRBV18	TRBJ1-6	12	ASRRQLNNSPLH
TRBV5-1	TRBJ1-2	12	ASSSDRELYGYT
TRBV6-2/TRBV6-3	TRBJ2-5	14	ASSSLLGRGVETQY
TRBV10-3	TRBJ2-7	11	AITFDRSYEQY
TRBV7-8	TRBJ2-7	13	ASSLEIAGAGRQY
TRBV24-1	TRBJ1-4	14	ATSDRGGEGNEKLF
TRBV19	TRBJ2-5	12	ASQRGRGLETQY
TRBV7-2	TRBJ1-2	11	ASSPGLNYGYT
TRBV19	TRBJ1-1	16	ASSPRWTAHDWDTEAF
TRBV7-2	TRBJ1-5	12	ASSWGGQGAPQH
TRBV4-2	TRBJ1-4	15	ASSQDRGGASNEKLF
TRBV18	TRBJ1-1	13	ASSPPVAGFTEAF
TRBV5-4	TRBJ2-7	13	ASSVGTGSSYEQY
TRBV6-1	TRBJ1-1	12	ASILDRVMAEAF
TRBV11-3	TRBJ2-7	12	ASSPARSPYEQY
TRBV6-6	TRBJ1-1	12	ASSYSQGAAEAF
TRBV7-2	TRBJ1-5	13	ASSSGQGDNQPQH
TRBV7-6	TRBJ1-3	17	ASSLVGQGAPDSGNTIY
TRBV30	TRBJ1-2	11	AWSPLPNYGYT
TRBV7-2	TRBJ1-5	13	ASSLSTGGNEPQH
TRBV6-5	TRBJ1-5	13	ASSRGGETGQPQH
TRBV24-1	TRBJ2-2	16	ATSARGGGQGNTGELF
TRBV12-3/TRBV12-4	TRBJ2-7	12	ASSGTSGGPEQY
TRBV7-9	TRBJ1-4	12	ASSLATGVEKLF
TRBV6-5	TRBJ1-1	13	ASSPYVQGIPEAF
TRBV19	TRBJ1-1	12	ASNSWDRGSEAF
TRBV4-2	TRBJ2-2	13	ASSLGTTNTGELF
TRBV7-9	TRBJ2-7	11	ASSWEGVHEQY
TRBV30	TRBJ2-1	10	AWRGAGDEQF
TRBV5-6	TRBJ2-5	12	ASSLDFVEETQY
TRBV4-2	TRBJ2-1	13	ASSQDRVPYNEQF
TRBV30	TRBJ1-5	11	AWSEGNNQPQH
TRBV6-1	TRBJ1-6	11	ASSWDRGSPLH
TRBV6-5	TRBJ2-2	11	ASSRTSGGELF
TRBV10-3	TRBJ2-7	11	ATRTGGYYEQY
TRBV6-1	TRBJ1-6	12	ASRPTGSKISLH
TRBV5-1	TRBJ1-4	12	ASRPQGSNEKLF
TRBV7-8	TRBJ1-2	11	ASSLLRVSGYT
TRBV6-5	TRBJ1-2	12	ASTQGGANYGYT
TRBV5-1	TRBJ2-3	13	ASSPTGGRTDTQY
TRBV5-1	TRBJ2-3	10	ASLLVADTQY
TRBV29-1	TRBJ1-5	10	SVGTANQPQH